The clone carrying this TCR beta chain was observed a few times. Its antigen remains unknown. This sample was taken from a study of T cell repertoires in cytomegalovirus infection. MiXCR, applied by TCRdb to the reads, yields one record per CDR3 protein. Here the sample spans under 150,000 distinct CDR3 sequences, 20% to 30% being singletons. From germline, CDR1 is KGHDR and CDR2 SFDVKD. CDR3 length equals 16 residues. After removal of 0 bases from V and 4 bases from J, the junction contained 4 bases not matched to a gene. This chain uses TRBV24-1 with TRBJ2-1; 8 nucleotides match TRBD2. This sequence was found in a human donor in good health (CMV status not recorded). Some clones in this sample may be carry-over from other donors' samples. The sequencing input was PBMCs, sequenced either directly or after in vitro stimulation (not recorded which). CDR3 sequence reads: CATSDLSGSGYNEQFF. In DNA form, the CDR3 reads TGTGCCACCAGTGATTTGAGCGGGAGCGGGTACAATGAGCAGTTCTTC.